This T cell receptor (beta chain) was found in a study of blood T cells in healthy people across ages. Regarding the study as a whole: Strong correlation existed between TCR beta diversity and naive T cell percentage. It was held that diversity estimates obtained from one million T cells represented underestimates.

Sample-barcoded 5' priming and a J-beta primer mix drove a second PCR of about 6 to 12 cycles. Each CDR3 protein gets one entry after TCRdb re-called the 5' RACE reads with MiXCR. The sample carries approximately 810,000 distinct CDR3 sequences, 25% to 35% recorded once. A note on this clonotype: Its antigen is currently unknown.

Germline V CDR1 and CDR2: SGHRS, YFSETQ. This CDR3 is built from 17 residues. Losses at the gene ends were 4 bases for V and 1 base for J; bases not matched to a gene: 10. Each donor gave roughly 9.1 milliliters of peripheral blood. This TCR came from a woman older than 75 in good health. This chain links TRBV5-1 with TRBJ1-4, with TRBD1 matching over 7 bases. The sequenced material came from blood. CDR3 amino acids: CASSRQQGIRTNEKLFF. The CDR3 DNA sequence: TGCGCCAGCAGCCGCCAACAGGGGATCAGAACTAATGAAAAACTGTTTTTT.